These T cell receptor beta chains were read from a single sample in a study of human T cells and chemical hapten exposure. One entry per CDR3 protein results from TCRdb running MiXCR on the 5' RACE reads. The sample includes under 150,000 distinct CDR3 sequences, roughly 19% seen only once; the top ten take around 2.7%. The source is a human donor in good health. Both conserved end residues are part of each CDR3. The D gene is left open where the match is weak. The size entry is marked missing in some rows and otherwise reads once, few, many or a size class.

V gene	clone size	J gene	D gene	CDR3 DNA	CDR3 protein
TRBV28	few	TRBJ1-1	-	TGTGCCAGCACTCCACCCTGGCCTATGAACACTGAAGCTTTCTTT	CASTPPWPMNTEAFF
TRBV5-6	-	TRBJ2-2	-	TGTGCCAGCAGCCCGGCTATGCGGGGCGGCGGGGAGCTGTTTTTT	CASSPAMRGGGELFF
TRBV6-6	few	TRBJ2-1	TRBD1	TGTGCCATCCCATCCCTAGGAGGGACAGGGGGCGGCAATGAGCAGTTCTTC	CAIPSLGGTGGGNEQFF
TRBV5-5	few	TRBJ1-2	-	TGTGCCAGCAGCTCCACCCTTAACAGGCCGCTCTATGGCTACACCTTC	CASSSTLNRPLYGYTF
TRBV20-1	-	TRBJ2-7	-	TGCAGTGCTAGAGATCCAAGGAGAGCGGAGAGCTCCTACGAGCAGTACTTC	CSARDPRRAESSYEQYF
TRBV28	-	TRBJ1-4	-	TGTGCCAGCACCAAAGGGGGGGGCCCAAGACCTAATGAAAAACTGTTTTTT	CASTKGGGPRPNEKLFF
TRBV5-6	few	TRBJ1-6	TRBD1	TGTGCCAGCAGCGGCGGACAGGGGAGAAGAGATTCACCCCTCCACTTT	CASSGGQGRRDSPLHF
TRBV4-1	-	TRBJ1-5	-	TGCGCCAGCAGCCAAGTAATAAGAGGGTACGCAGGACAGCCCCAGCATTTT	CASSQVIRGYAGQPQHF
TRBV20-1	-	TRBJ2-2	TRBD1	TGCAGTGCTAGAGCCAGGGGGCGAGTCGCCGGGGAGCTGTTTTTT	CSARARGRVAGELFF
TRBV28	few	TRBJ2-6	TRBD1	TGTGCAGGGGGACAGGTTCTCTCTGGGGCCAACGTCCTGACTTTC	CAGGQVLSGANVLTF
TRBV27	-	TRBJ2-3	-	TGTGCCAGCAGTTTATCGATAACCCGGCAGAGCACAGATACGCAGTATTTT	CASSLSITRQSTDTQYF
TRBV6-2/TRBV6-3	few	TRBJ2-5	-	TGTGCCAGCAGCGCCGATCGTTGGACCCAGTACTTC	CASSADRWTQYF
TRBV7-3	few	TRBJ2-1	TRBD2	TGTGCCAGCAGCTCAGTAGCGGGACGCTCCTACAATGAGCAGTTCTTC	CASSSVAGRSYNEQFF
TRBV9	-	TRBJ2-3	TRBD1	TGTGCCAGCAGCGGAGACAGGGGGTACGCAGATACGCAGTATTTT	CASSGDRGYADTQYF
TRBV6-5	few	TRBJ2-3	TRBD2	TGTGCCAGCAGTTACGGGGCGGGAGTAATGGGTAAAGATACGCAGTATTTT	CASSYGAGVMGKDTQYF
TRBV28	few	TRBJ2-2	TRBD2	TGTGCCAGCAGTCCCCTAGCGGGATGGGGTCCCGGGGAGCTGTTTTTT	CASSPLAGWGPGELFF
TRBV6-5	-	TRBJ2-7	-	TGTGCCAGCAGCCGACAGTCCTCCTACGAGCAGTACTTC	CASSRQSSYEQYF
TRBV24-1	-	TRBJ1-2	-	TGTGCCACCAGTGACCCCTCGAAAGGGGACTATGGCTACACCTTC	CATSDPSKGDYGYTF
TRBV10-2	-	TRBJ2-2	-	TGCGCCAGCAGTGAGAGGTCAGGGAACACCGGGGAGCTGTTTTTT	CASSERSGNTGELFF
TRBV29-1	few	TRBJ1-5	-	TGCAGCGTTTCGGGTCCGACTGGGCCCCAGCATTTT	CSVSGPTGPQHF
TRBV13	few	TRBJ2-1	TRBD2	TGTGCCAGCAGCTTAGGAGCGGGACCTTCCTACAATGAGCAGTTCTTC	CASSLGAGPSYNEQFF
TRBV18	-	TRBJ1-4	-	TGTGCCAGCTCACCAGGGAAGAATGAAAAACTGTTTTTT	CASSPGKNEKLFF
TRBV5-4	few	TRBJ1-1	TRBD1	TGTGCCAGCAGCCCACCGGTACAGGGGTCCACTGAAGCTTTCTTT	CASSPPVQGSTEAFF
TRBV13	-	TRBJ2-6	-	TGTGCCAGCAGCTTGGGGTCGGGGGCCAACGTCCTGACTTTC	CASSLGSGANVLTF
TRBV12-3/TRBV12-4	few	TRBJ1-1	TRBD1	TGTGCCATTACGGGACAGGTGAACACTGAAGCTTTCTTT	CAITGQVNTEAFF
TRBV11-2	few	TRBJ2-7	-	TGTGCCAGCAGCTTAAGGCCGATACACGAGCAGTACTTC	CASSLRPIHEQYF
TRBV27	few	TRBJ1-1	-	TGTGCCAGCAGAATGGGGAGGTTAAACACTGAAGCTTTCTTT	CASRMGRLNTEAFF
TRBV5-1	-	TRBJ1-3	-	TGCGCCAGCAGCGCGGACGGAGACTCTGGAAACACCATATATTTT	CASSADGDSGNTIYF
TRBV27	few	TRBJ1-6	-	TGTGCCAGCAGTTTCGGGGGACATATCCTCTCAACCCTCCACTTT	CASSFGGHILSTLHF
TRBV29-1	-	TRBJ2-7	TRBD1	TGCAGCGTTGAAGGGACAGGGGGTAATTACGAGCAGTACTTC	CSVEGTGGNYEQYF
TRBV6-5	many	TRBJ2-3	-	TGTGCCAGCAGTTACTCTTATCCTATAGATACGCAGTATTTT	CASSYSYPIDTQYF
TRBV18	-	TRBJ2-7	TRBD1	TGTGCCAGCTCTCAGGACAGGGTTGACGAGCAGTACTTC	CASSQDRVDEQYF
TRBV7-9	-	TRBJ2-7	TRBD1	TGTGCCAGCAGCTTAGTCGGGACAGAGTCCTACGAGCAGTACTTC	CASSLVGTESYEQYF
TRBV30	few	TRBJ1-1	-	TGTGCCTGGAGATTTGGGTGGAACACTGAAGCTTTCTTT	CAWRFGWNTEAFF
TRBV24-1	-	TRBJ2-1	-	TGTGCCACCAGTGATCGAGGACTCCTAGAGCAGTTCTTC	CATSDRGLLEQFF
TRBV4-2	few	TRBJ1-2	TRBD1	TGTGCCAGCAGCCAAGAGGACAGGGGAAGAAATGGCTACACCTTC	CASSQEDRGRNGYTF
TRBV5-1	-	TRBJ2-3	TRBD1	TGCGCCAGCAGCGGCCGGGACAGGGTCACAGATACGCAGTATTTT	CASSGRDRVTDTQYF
TRBV28	-	TRBJ2-1	-	TGTGCCAGCAGTCCCCTTCGGGAGCAGTTCTTC	CASSPLREQFF
TRBV29-1	few	TRBJ2-3	-	TGCAGCGTTGCAGTCGGGACTCTACGCGATACGCAGTATTTT	CSVAVGTLRDTQYF
TRBV7-2	-	TRBJ2-7	TRBD1	TGTGCCAGCAGCTTGGTCACAGGGGGCTGGAACGAGCAGTACTTC	CASSLVTGGWNEQYF
TRBV7-3	-	TRBJ2-3	TRBD2	TGTGCCAGCAGCTCGAGGAATAGCGGGATCACTCAAGGGGCGCAGTATTTT	CASSSRNSGITQGAQYF
TRBV6-5	-	TRBJ2-1	-	TGTGCCAGCAGTTCGAACATTGGGACGAACAATGAGCAGTTCTTC	CASSSNIGTNNEQFF
TRBV10-3	-	TRBJ2-3	-	TGTGCCATCAGTGGGGGGCAGGGCCCCACCACAGATACGCAGTATTTT	CAISGGQGPTTDTQYF
TRBV30	few	TRBJ1-4	-	TGTGCCTGGAGAGGTACAGGGAAACTTTTTGCAACTAATGAAAAACTGTTTTTT	CAWRGTGKLFATNEKLFF
TRBV3-1	-	TRBJ2-3	TRBD2	TGTGCCAGCAGCCAAGACCTAGCGGGAGGGAATCTATTCACAGATACGCAGTATTTT	CASSQDLAGGNLFTDTQYF
TRBV24-1	-	TRBJ2-6	-	TGTGCCACCAGTGATGGGCAGGAAGCTGGGGCCAACGTCCTGACTTTC	CATSDGQEAGANVLTF
TRBV7-9	few	TRBJ2-2	-	TGTGCCAGCGAGGAGGCGGCCGGGAATATCAACACCGGGGAGCTGTTTTTT	CASEEAAGNINTGELFF
TRBV3-1	-	TRBJ2-7	TRBD2	TGTGCCAGCAGCCAAGGACCATGGGAGGGGAACTCCTACGAGCAGTACTTC	CASSQGPWEGNSYEQYF
TRBV28	-	TRBJ1-5	-	TGTGCCAGCGGGATATCGGGGGTCAATCAGCCCCAGCATTTT	CASGISGVNQPQHF
TRBV20-1	few	TRBJ1-1	-	TGCAGTACTGGCACTGAAGCTTTCTTT	CSTGTEAFF
TRBV6-5	few	TRBJ2-5	TRBD1	TGTGCCAGCAGTTACTACGGGACAGGTGGAGGGCAGACCCAGTACTTC	CASSYYGTGGGQTQYF
TRBV13	-	TRBJ2-4	-	TGTGCCAGCAGCCCACCAGACGGTCTGGCCAAAAACATTCAGTACTTC	CASSPPDGLAKNIQYF
TRBV4-1	-	TRBJ1-5	TRBD1	TGCGCCAGCAGCCAAGATCCGATGCGACAGGGTATAGGTCAGCCCCAGCATTTT	CASSQDPMRQGIGQPQHF
TRBV30	-	TRBJ1-2	-	TGTGCCTGGACCGGAGAAAACTATGGCTACACCTTC	CAWTGENYGYTF
TRBV28	-	TRBJ2-7	-	TGTGCCAGCAGTTTCGGGCGTAAAAACTACGAGCAGTACTTC	CASSFGRKNYEQYF